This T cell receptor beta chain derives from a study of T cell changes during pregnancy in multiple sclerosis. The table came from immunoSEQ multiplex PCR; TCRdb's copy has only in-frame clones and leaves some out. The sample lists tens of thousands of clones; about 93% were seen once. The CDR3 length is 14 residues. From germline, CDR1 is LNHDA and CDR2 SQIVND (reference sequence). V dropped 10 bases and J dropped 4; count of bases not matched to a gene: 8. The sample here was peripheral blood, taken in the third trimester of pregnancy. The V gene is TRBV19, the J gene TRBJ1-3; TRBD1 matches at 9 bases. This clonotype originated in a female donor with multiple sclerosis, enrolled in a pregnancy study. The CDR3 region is CATRTGGTGNTIYF. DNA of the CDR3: TGTGCCACCCGAACAGGGGGCACCGGAAACACCATATATTTT.